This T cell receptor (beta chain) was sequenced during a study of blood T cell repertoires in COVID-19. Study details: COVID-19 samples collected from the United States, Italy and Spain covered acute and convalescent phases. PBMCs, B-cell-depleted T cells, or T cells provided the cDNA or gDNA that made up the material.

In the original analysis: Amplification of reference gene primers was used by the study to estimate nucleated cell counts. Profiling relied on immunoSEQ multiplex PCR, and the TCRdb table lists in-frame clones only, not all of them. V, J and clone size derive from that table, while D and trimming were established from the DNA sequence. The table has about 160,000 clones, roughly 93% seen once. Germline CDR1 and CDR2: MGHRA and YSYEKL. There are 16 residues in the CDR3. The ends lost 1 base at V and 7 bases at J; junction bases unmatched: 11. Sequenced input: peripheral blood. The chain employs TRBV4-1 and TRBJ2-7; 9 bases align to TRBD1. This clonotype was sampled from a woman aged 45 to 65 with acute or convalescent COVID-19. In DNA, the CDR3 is TGCGCCAGCAGCCAAGTTATCCTACAGGGGGCACGGGAGCAGTACTTC. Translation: CASSQVILQGAREQYF.